Below, 25 T cell receptor beta chains from the same sample are listed, as sequenced in a study of PD-L1 blockade in urothelial cancer. Using immunoSEQ multiplex PCR, the repertoire was profiled, and TCRdb retains in-frame clones only, with some absent. The sample holds more than 35,000 clones, 82% seen once. The sample's time point: peripheral blood 6 weeks after treatment start. This material consisted of PBMCs, taken around atezolizumab (anti-PD-L1) treatment. The receptor set was obtained from a man in his fifties or sixties with urothelial cancer.

The J gene is TRBJ2-1, the V gene TRBV19, with 14 bases lining up with TRBD2. Trimming at V came to 8 bases and at J to 7 bases, leaving 4 bases not matched to a gene. CDR3 size: 14 residues. Germline loops: CDR1 LNHDA, CDR2 SQIVND (reference sequence). The CDR3 coding sequence is TGTGCCAGTGGGGGACTAGCGGGAGTGAATGAGCAGTTCTTC. It specifies CASGGLAGVNEQFF.

The chain is built from TRBV5-1 and TRBJ2-2; 8 bases align to TRBD1. Germline V lookup: CDR1 SGHRS, CDR2 YFSETQ. The trim removed 4 bases at V and 1 base at J, leaving 3 bases unmatched. The CDR3 consists of 15 residues. CDR3 bases: TGCGCCAGCAGCGATACAGGGGGGAACACCGGGGAGCTGTTTTTT. Amino acid sequence: CASSDTGGNTGELFF.

The CDR3 region is CASRPTGGSTDTQYF. For the CDR3, the DNA is TGTGCCAGCAGGCCCACAGGGGGCAGCACAGATACGCAGTATTTT. The rearrangement uses TRBV6-5 and TRBJ2-3; the match to TRBD1 covers 9 bases. Germline loops: CDR1 MNHEY, CDR2 SVGAGI. V shed 6 bases, J shed 0 bases, and the junction held 4 bases outside the gene matches. This CDR3 is built from 15 residues.

The chain uses TRBV28 and TRBJ1-1; D gene unclear. V lost 8 bases and J lost 1, with 5 bases in between. Germline V lookup: CDR1 MDHEN, CDR2 SYDVKM. The length of the CDR3 is 11 residues. CDR3 coding DNA: TGTGCCAGCCGCAGGAACACTGAAGCTTTCTTT. This codes for CASRRNTEAFF.

This clone was recorded only once. The CDR3 protein is CATIGGGATEAFF. Written as DNA, the CDR3 is TGTGCCACCATAGGAGGGGGCGCTACTGAAGCTTTCTTT. This rearrangement joins TRBV28 to TRBJ1-1; 7 bases agree with TRBD1. The CDR3 has 13 residues. The germline gives CDR1 MDHEN, CDR2 SYDVKM. The V and J ends lost 10 bases and 5 bases, in that order; junction bases with no gene match: 10.

The V and J genes are TRBV30 and TRBJ1-5; maybe TRBD1 (5 bases). V lost 2 bases, J lost 7 bases, and 12 bases lay in between. This CDR3 contains 13 residues. From germline, CDR1 is GTSNPN and CDR2 SVGIG (reference sequence). Here the CDR3 DNA reads TGTGCCTGGAGTTCCGGGGGGGGGCAGCCCCAGCATTTT. It codes for CAWSSGGGQPQHF.

The chain links TRBV27 to TRBJ2-1; 13 bases line up with TRBD2. V lost 7 bases to trimming and J lost 6 bases; unmatched junction nucleotides: 6. The CDR3 runs to 15 residues. CDR1 is MNHEY, CDR2 SMNVEV, per germline (reference sequence). Here the CDR3 DNA reads TGTGCCAGCAATATACTAGCGGGAGGGGCCAATGAGCAGTTCTTC. The encoded protein is CASNILAGGANEQFF.

The rearrangement uses TRBV18 and TRBJ1-2, with 7 bases lining up with TRBD1. The V segment lost 4 bases and the J segment 4 bases; nucleotides outside the gene matches: 6. CDR3 length: 14 residues. Germline-derived CDR1 and CDR2 are KGHSH and LQKENI. For the CDR3, the DNA is TGTGCCAGCTCACTAGAACAGGGGTCCTATGGCTACACCTTC. Translated: CASSLEQGSYGYTF.

Only one count was recorded for this clone. This chain connects TRBV7-9 to TRBJ1-4, with 11 nucleotides matching TRBD1. Germline V lookup: CDR1 SEHNR, CDR2 FQNEAQ (reference sequence). The ends lost 5 bases at V and 5 bases at J; junction bases unmatched: 4. This CDR3 comprises 15 residues. The CDR3 loop reads CASSLDRGRNEKLFF. The CDR3 bases are TGTGCCAGCAGCCTGGACAGGGGGCGGAATGAAAAACTGTTTTTT.

The chain combines TRBV11-2 with TRBJ2-7, with TRBD2 as a possible D gene (7 bases). V lost 5 bases and J 3 bases, leaving 20 bases between the germline ends. The germline V gene has CDR1 SGHAT and CDR2 FQNNGV. The CDR3 covers 16 residues. In nucleotides, the CDR3 is TGTGCCAGCAGCCCCATCGCTAGGGGGGGCGACTACGAGCAGTACTTC. Amino acids: CASSPIARGGDYEQYF.

This clone has only a few counts. CDR3 loop: CAWTRGNTIYF. The CDR3 DNA is TGTGCCTGGACCAGGGGAAACACCATATATTTT. This chain joins TRBV30 and TRBJ1-3; D gene unclear. This CDR3 is 11 amino acids long. Between the trimmed V and J ends, which lost 4 bases and 4 bases, there was a span of 5 bases. The germline CDR1 and CDR2 sequences are GTSNPN and SVGIG (reference sequence).

This clone was detected a few times. The J gene is TRBJ2-1, the V gene TRBV7-9; D is possibly TRBD2 (6 bases). This CDR3 region has 13 residues. Trimming cost V 0 bases and J 7 bases, with 7 bases left between them. Germline values: CDR1 SEHNR, CDR2 FQNEAQ (reference sequence). The CDR3, as DNA: TGTGCCAGCAGCTTAGCGGGAGGAAATGAGCAGTTCTTC. This gives the protein CASSLAGGNEQFF.

The chain joins TRBV2 to TRBJ1-3; 7 bases align to TRBD1. In germline, CDR1 is SNHLY, CDR2 FYNNEI. With V trimmed by 4 bases and J by 7 bases, 10 bases remained unmatched. This CDR3 contains 15 residues. The CDR3 is CASSAQGGLINTIYF. CDR3 bases: TGTGCCAGCAGTGCCCAAGGGGGCCTTATTAACACCATATATTTT.

The rearrangement joins TRBV5-1 to TRBJ2-7, with 9 bases fitting TRBD1. Trimming cost V 4 bases and J 4 bases; bases outside gene matches: 6. Germline V CDR1 and CDR2: SGHRS, YFSETQ. This CDR3 is 14 amino acids long. The CDR3, as DNA: TGCGCCAGCAGCATCACAGGGGGCGTGTACGAGCAGTACTTC. As protein: CASSITGGVYEQYF.

This clone occurred once. The genes are TRBV5-6 and TRBJ1-6, with D perhaps matching TRBD1 (5 bases). CDR3 length equals 14 residues. Germline V gene sequence: CDR1 SGHDT, CDR2 YYEEEE. Trimming took off 4 bases at V and 7 bases at J, with 12 bases between the two ends. The DNA for the CDR3 is TGTGCCAGCAGCACACCCCGGGGGAATTCACCCCTCCACTTT. It yields the protein CASSTPRGNSPLHF.

V and J are TRBV4-1 and TRBJ2-5; 13 bases fit TRBD2. Germline V gene lookup returns CDR1 MGHRA and CDR2 YSYEKL. V lost 3 bases to trimming and J lost 5 bases; unmatched junction nucleotides: 9. The CDR3 runs to 17 residues. The CDR3 DNA is TGCGCCAGCAGCCATGGGACTAGCGGGGTTAGGTGGGAGACCCAGTACTTC. Protein: CASSHGTSGVRWETQYF.

The chain uses TRBV30 and TRBJ1-1; D might be TRBD1 (6 bases). Germline CDR1 and CDR2: GTSNPN and SVGIG (reference sequence). The CDR3 runs to 14 residues. V shed 4 bases and J shed 3 bases, with 15 bases lying between them. In DNA, the CDR3 is TGTGCCTGGAAAGCGGCAGGGGCGGACACTGAAGCTTTCTTT. Translated: CAWKAAGADTEAFF.

The chain carries TRBV6-1 and TRBJ2-7, with D maybe TRBD2 (6 bases). This CDR3 region has 14 residues. The V gene's germline CDR1 is MNHNS and CDR2 SASEGT. V was cut by 1 base and J by 6 bases, with 13 bases left in between. CDR3 in DNA: TGTGCCAGCAGTGAAGGTTGGCGGGGCGTCGAGCAGTACTTC. Translating gives CASSEGWRGVEQYF.

The chain has TRBV30 and TRBJ2-7, with D perhaps TRBD2 (6 bases). The CDR3 loop spans 14 amino acids. Trimming took 1 base from V and 5 from J, leaving 15 bases between them. Germline V gene sequence: CDR1 GTSNPN, CDR2 SVGIG (reference sequence). The CDR3: CAWSAPGGSHEQYF. In DNA form, the CDR3 reads TGTGCCTGGAGTGCCCCCGGAGGGTCCCACGAGCAGTACTTC.

V and J are TRBV5-1 and TRBJ2-3, with 9 bases fitting TRBD1. The CDR3 length is 14 residues. Germline assignment: CDR1 SGHRS and CDR2 YFSETQ. Trimming at V came to 5 bases and at J to 1 base, leaving 2 bases not matched to a gene. The CDR3, as DNA: TGCGCCAGCAGTTGGGACAGGGGCACAGATACGCAGTATTTT. This gives the protein CASSWDRGTDTQYF.

The chain recombines TRBV10-2 with TRBJ2-2, with 9 bases that match TRBD1. V shed 6 bases, J shed 4 bases, and the junction held 21 bases outside the gene matches. The CDR3 is 20 amino acids. Germline V lookup: CDR1 WSHSY, CDR2 SAAADI. In nucleotides, the CDR3 is TGCGCCAGCAGCGATCCCTACGCCAACCCGGGGGACAGGGTCACCGGGGAGCTGTTTTTT. Translated, it gives CASSDPYANPGDRVTGELFF.

The V and J genes are TRBV6-5 and TRBJ2-1; D is uncertain. This CDR3 region has 15 residues. Germline V CDR1 and CDR2: MNHEY, SVGAGI. Trimming took off 8 bases at V and 3 bases at J, with 17 bases between the two ends. DNA for the CDR3: TGTGCCAGCCGAGTTACGTGGAGAAGCTACAATGAGCAGTTCTTC. Its translation: CASRVTWRSYNEQFF.

This chain uses TRBV7-9 with TRBJ2-1, with 7 bases aligning to TRBD2. CDR3 size: 14 residues. Unmatched junction bases numbered 7, after V lost 4 bases and J lost 7 bases. Germline V lookup: CDR1 SEHNR, CDR2 FQNEAQ (reference sequence). The DNA for the CDR3 is TGTGCCAGCAGCTCCGGGGGAGGGTGGAATGAGCAGTTCTTC. It translates to CASSSGGGWNEQFF.

V usage is TRBV11-2 and J usage is TRBJ2-7, with TRBD1 identical over 9 bases. Germline V gives CDR1 SGHAT, CDR2 FQNNGV. The CDR3 covers 17 residues. Trimming removed 0 bases from V and 3 bases from J; junction bases left unmatched: 9. CDR3 DNA: TGTGCCAGCAGCTTAGAATGGGGGACAGGGCCCTTCTACGAGCAGTACTTC. This gives the protein CASSLEWGTGPFYEQYF. The full variable domain, rest sourced from reference TRBV11-2 and TRBJ2-7, is EAGVAQSPRYKIIEKRQSVAFWCNPISGHATLYWYQQILGQGPKLLIQFQNNGVVDDSQLPKDRFSAERLKGVDSTLKIQPAKLEDSAVYLCASSLEWGTGPFYEQYFGPGTRLTVT.

The rearrangement uses TRBV28 and TRBJ1-5; unclear D gene. The CDR3 spans 12 residues. V was shortened by 3 bases and J by 9 bases, with 9 bases between the two germline ends. The germline CDR1 and CDR2 sequences are MDHEN and SYDVKM. The CDR3 DNA sequence: TGTGCCAGCAGTTTGGAGGAGAGGCCCCAGCATTTT. Translation: CASSLEERPQHF. The full variable domain, rest sourced from reference TRBV28 and TRBJ1-5, is DVKVTQSSRYLVKRTGEKVFLECVQDMDHENMFWYRQDPGLGLRLIYFSYDVKMKEKGDIPEGYSVSREKKERFSLILESASTNQTSMYLCASSLEERPQHFGDGTRLSIL.